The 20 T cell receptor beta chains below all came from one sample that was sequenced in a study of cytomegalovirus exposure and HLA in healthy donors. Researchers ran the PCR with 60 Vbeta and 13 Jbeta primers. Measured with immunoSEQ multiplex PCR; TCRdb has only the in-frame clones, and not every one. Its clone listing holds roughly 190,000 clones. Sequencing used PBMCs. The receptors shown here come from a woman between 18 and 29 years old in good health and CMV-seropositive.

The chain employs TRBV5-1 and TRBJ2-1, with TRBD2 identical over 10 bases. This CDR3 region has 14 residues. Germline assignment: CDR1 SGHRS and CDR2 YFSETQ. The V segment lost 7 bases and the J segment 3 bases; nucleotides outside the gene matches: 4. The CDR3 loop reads CASQSGGVYNEQFF. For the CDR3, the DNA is TGCGCCAGCCAGAGCGGGGGGGTCTACAATGAGCAGTTCTTC.

The CDR3 protein is CAISETSFLPSSYNEQFF. The CDR3 region has the DNA TGTGCCATCAGTGAAACTAGCTTTCTTCCCAGCTCCTACAATGAGCAGTTCTTC. V gene TRBV10-3 combines with J gene TRBJ2-1; D perhaps matches TRBD2 (6 bases). V dropped 3 bases and J dropped 0 bases, with 18 bases sitting between them. CDR1 is ENHRY, CDR2 SYGVKD, per germline. The CDR3 covers 18 residues.

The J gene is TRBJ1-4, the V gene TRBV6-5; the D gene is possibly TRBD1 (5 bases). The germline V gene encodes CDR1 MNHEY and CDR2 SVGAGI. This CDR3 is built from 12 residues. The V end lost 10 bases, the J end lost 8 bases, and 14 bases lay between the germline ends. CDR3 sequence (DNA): TGTGCCACCGGAGGGCGGGGGGAAAAACTGTTTTTT. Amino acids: CATGGRGEKLFF.

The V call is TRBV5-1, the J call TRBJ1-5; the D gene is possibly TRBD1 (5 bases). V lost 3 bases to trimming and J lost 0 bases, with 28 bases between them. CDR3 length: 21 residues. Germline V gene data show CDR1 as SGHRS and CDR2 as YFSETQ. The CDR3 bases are TGCGCCAGCAGCTCCCCTCGAAGGGGCAGGGATTGGGCCTATAGCAATCAGCCCCAGCATTTT. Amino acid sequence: CASSSPRRGRDWAYSNQPQHF.

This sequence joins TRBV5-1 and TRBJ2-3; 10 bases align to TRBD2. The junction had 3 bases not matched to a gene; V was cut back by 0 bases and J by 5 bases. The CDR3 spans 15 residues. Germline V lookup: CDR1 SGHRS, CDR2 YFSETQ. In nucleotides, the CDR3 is TGCGCCAGCAGCTTGGAAGCGGGGGGGCGAGATACGCAGTATTTT. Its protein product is CASSLEAGGRDTQYF.

The CDR3, as DNA: TGTGCCAGCAGAAGTAGCGGACAGGCCTACGAGCAGTACTTC. Protein product: CASRSSGQAYEQYF. The J gene is TRBJ2-7, the V gene TRBV7-2, with D tentatively TRBD1 (7 bases). The CDR3 has 14 amino acids. The germline CDR1 and CDR2 sequences are SGHTA and FQGNSA. V was pared by 6 bases and J by 2 bases, with 14 bases between. The entire variable domain, with the rest obtained from reference TRBV7-2 and TRBJ2-7, is as follows: GAGVSQSPSNKVTEKGKDVELRCDPISGHTALYWYRQSLGQGLEFLIYFQGNSAPDKSGLPSDRFSAERTGGSVSTLTIQRTQQEDSAVYLCASRSSGQAYEQYFGPGTRLTVT.

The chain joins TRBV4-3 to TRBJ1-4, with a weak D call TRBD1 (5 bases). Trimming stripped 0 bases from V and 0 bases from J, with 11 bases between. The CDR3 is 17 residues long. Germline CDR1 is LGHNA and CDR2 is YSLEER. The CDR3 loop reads CASSQEITGATNEKLFF. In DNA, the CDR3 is TGCGCCAGCAGCCAAGAAATAACGGGGGCAACTAATGAAAAACTGTTTTTT.

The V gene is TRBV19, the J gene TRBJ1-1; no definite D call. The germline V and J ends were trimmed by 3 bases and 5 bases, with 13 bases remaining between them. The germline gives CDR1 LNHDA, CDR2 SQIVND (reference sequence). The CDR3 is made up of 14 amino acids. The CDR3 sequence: CASSIDTSGTEAFF. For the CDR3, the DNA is TGTGCCAGTAGTATCGACACCTCGGGGACTGAAGCTTTCTTT. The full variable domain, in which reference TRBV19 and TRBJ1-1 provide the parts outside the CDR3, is DGGITQSPKYLFRKEGQNVTLSCEQNLNHDAMYWYRQDPGQGLRLIYYSQIVNDFQKGDIAEGYSVSREKKESFPLTVTSAQKNPTAFYLCASSIDTSGTEAFFGQGTRLTVV.

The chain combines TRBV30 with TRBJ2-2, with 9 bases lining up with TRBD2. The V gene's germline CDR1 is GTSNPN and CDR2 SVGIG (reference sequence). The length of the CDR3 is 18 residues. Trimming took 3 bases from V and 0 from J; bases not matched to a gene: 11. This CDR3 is CAWRPGLAILPNTGELFF. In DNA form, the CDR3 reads TGTGCCTGGAGGCCGGGACTAGCAATACTACCGAACACCGGGGAGCTGTTTTTT.

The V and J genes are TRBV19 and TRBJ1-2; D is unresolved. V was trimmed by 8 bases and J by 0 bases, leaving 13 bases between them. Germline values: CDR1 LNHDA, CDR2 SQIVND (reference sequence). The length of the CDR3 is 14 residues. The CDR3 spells CASQPNGANYGYTF. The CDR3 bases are TGTGCCAGTCAACCAAACGGGGCTAACTATGGCTACACCTTC.

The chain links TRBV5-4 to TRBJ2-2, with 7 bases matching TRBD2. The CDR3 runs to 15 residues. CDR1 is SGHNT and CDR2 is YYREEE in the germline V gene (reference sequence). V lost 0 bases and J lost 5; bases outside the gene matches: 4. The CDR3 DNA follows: TGTGCCAGCAGCTTGGCACTAGCGAGGACCGGGGAGCTGTTTTTT. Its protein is CASSLALARTGELFF.

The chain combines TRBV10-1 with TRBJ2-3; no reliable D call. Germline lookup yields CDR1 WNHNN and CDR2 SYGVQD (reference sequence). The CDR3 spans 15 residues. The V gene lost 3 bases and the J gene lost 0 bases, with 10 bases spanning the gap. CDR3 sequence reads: CASSDYQTSTDTQYF. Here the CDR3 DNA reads TGCGCCAGCAGTGATTATCAGACTAGCACAGATACGCAGTATTTT.

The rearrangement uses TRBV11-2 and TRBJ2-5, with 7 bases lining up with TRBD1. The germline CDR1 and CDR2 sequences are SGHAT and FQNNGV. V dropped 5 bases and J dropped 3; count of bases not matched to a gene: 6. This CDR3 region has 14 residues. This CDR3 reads CASSHKDRKETQYF. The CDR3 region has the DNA TGTGCCAGCAGCCATAAGGACAGGAAAGAGACCCAGTACTTC. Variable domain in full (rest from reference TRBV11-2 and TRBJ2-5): EAGVAQSPRYKIIEKRQSVAFWCNPISGHATLYWYQQILGQGPKLLIQFQNNGVVDDSQLPKDRFSAERLKGVDSTLKIQPAKLEDSAVYLCASSHKDRKETQYFGPGTRLLVL.

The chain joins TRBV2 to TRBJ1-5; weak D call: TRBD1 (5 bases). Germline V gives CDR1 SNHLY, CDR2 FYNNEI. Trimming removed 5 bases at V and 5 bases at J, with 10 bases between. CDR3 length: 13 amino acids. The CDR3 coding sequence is TGTGCCAGCAGTCAGGGCAGCCATCAGCCCCAGCATTTT. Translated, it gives CASSQGSHQPQHF.

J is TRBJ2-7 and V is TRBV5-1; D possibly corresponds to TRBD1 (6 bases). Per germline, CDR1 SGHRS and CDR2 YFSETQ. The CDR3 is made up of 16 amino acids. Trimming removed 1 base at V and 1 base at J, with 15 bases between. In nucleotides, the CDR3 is TGCGCCAGCAGCTTGTATCAGGGGCCCCTTTCCTACGAGCAGTACTTC. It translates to CASSLYQGPLSYEQYF.

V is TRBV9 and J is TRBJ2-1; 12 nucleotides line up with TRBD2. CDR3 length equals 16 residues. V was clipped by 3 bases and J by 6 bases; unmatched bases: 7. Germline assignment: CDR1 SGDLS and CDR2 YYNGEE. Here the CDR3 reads CASSGAGLAGFNEQFF. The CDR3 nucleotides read TGTGCCAGCAGCGGTGCGGGACTAGCGGGCTTCAATGAGCAGTTCTTC. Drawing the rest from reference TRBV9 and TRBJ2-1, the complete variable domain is DSGVTQTPKHLITATGQRVTLRCSPRSGDLSVYWYQQSLDQGLQFLIQYYNGEERAKGNILERFSAQQFPDLHSELNLSSLELGDSALYFCASSGAGLAGFNEQFFGPGTRLTVL.

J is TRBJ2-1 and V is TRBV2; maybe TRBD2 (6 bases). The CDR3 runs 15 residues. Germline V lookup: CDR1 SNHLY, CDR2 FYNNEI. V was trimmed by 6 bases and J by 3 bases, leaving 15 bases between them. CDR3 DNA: TGTGCCAGCAGCGTGGGTGGGGGGAGCTACAATGAGCAGTTCTTC. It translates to CASSVGGGSYNEQFF.

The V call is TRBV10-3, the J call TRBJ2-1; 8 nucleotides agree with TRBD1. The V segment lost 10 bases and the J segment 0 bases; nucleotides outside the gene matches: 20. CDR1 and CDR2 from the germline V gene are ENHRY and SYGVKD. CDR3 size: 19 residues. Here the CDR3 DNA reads TGTGCCACAGTCGGGACAGGACGGTCCGGACTGAGCTCCTACAATGAGCAGTTCTTC. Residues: CATVGTGRSGLSSYNEQFF.

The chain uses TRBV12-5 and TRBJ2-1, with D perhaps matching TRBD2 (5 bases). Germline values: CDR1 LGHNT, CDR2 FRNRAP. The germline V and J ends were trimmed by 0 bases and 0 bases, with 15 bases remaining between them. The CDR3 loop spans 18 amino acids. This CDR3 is CASGLVRPLVPSYNEQFF. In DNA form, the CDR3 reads TGTGCTAGTGGTTTGGTAAGGCCACTAGTTCCCTCCTACAATGAGCAGTTCTTC.

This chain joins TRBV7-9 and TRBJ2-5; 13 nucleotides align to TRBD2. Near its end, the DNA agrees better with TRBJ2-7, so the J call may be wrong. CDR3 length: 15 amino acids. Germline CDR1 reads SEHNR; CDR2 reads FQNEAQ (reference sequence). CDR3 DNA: TGTGCCAGCAGCCGTGGCGGACTAGCGGGAGCCGAGCAGTACTTC. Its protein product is CASSRGGLAGAEQYF.